The 29 T cell receptor beta chains below come from one sample, sequenced in a study of blood T cell repertoires in COVID-19 (dated by TCRdb to the early 2020s). The method was the immunoSEQ multiplex PCR assay. TCRdb stores this immuneACCESS table with in-frame sequences only. Part of the clones is absent; in the studies checked, under half of the shortfall reflects unresolved V genes, and no reason is known for the rest. Present in this sample are 150,000 to 200,000 clones, approximately 87% of which were seen just once. Approximately 10% of the sample is held by the ten biggest clonotypes. The specimen sequenced was peripheral blood. These receptors were obtained from an older woman with COVID-19, enrolled during active disease.

V gene TRBV18 combines with J gene TRBJ2-7; the D gene is possibly TRBD1 (6 bases). Germline CDR1 is KGHSH and CDR2 is LQKENI. CDR3 length equals 13 residues. Trimming took off 4 bases at V and 0 bases at J, with 7 bases between the two ends. CDR3 DNA sequence: TGTGCCAGCTCACAGGGACACTCCTACGAGCAGTACTTC. Protein sequence: CASSQGHSYEQYF.

The genes are TRBV24-1 and TRBJ2-6; 7 bases agree with TRBD1. The CDR3 length is 17 residues. From germline, CDR1 is KGHDR and CDR2 SFDVKD. V trimming: 5 bases; J trimming: 0 bases; junction bases outside the gene matches: 6. The CDR3 DNA sequence: TGTGCCACCAGTGGGGGACAGCCAACCTCTGGGGCCAACGTCCTGACTTTC. Protein product: CATSGGQPTSGANVLTF.

The chain is built from TRBV4-2 and TRBJ2-1; 10 nucleotides line up with TRBD2. CDR1 and CDR2 (germline): LGHNA, YNFKEQ. The V gene end was trimmed by 5 bases and the J gene end by 3 bases; junction bases not matched to a gene: 7. The CDR3 has 16 residues. CDR3 loop: CASSGLSGRVYNEQFF. The DNA of the CDR3 is TGTGCCAGCAGCGGACTAAGCGGGAGGGTCTACAATGAGCAGTTCTTC.

The chain employs TRBV6-5 and TRBJ1-2, with 8 bases aligning to TRBD1. This CDR3 is 15 amino acids long. The germline V gene encodes CDR1 MNHEY and CDR2 SVGAGI. V trimming: 5 bases; J trimming: 5 bases; junction bases outside the gene matches: 10. CDR3: CASSPDRAISYGYTF. In nucleotides, the CDR3 is TGTGCCAGCAGTCCGGACAGGGCCATCTCATATGGCTACACCTTC.

The chain links TRBV24-1 to TRBJ2-1; TRBD2 is a possible D gene (6 bases). Germline V CDR1 and CDR2: KGHDR, SFDVKD. The CDR3 sequence is 16 residues long. Between the trimmed V and J ends, which lost 1 base and 7 bases, there was a span of 16 bases. CDR3 residues: CATSDFSPGRGNEQFF. The DNA for the CDR3 is TGTGCCACCAGTGATTTTTCGCCAGGGCGGGGTAATGAGCAGTTCTTC.

The chain joins TRBV11-3 to TRBJ1-1, with unresolved D. The CDR3 totals 12 residues. Trimming shortened V by 3 bases and J by 8 bases, and 10 bases separated the two germline ends. The germline gives CDR1 SGHNT, CDR2 YENEEA. The CDR3 here is CASSFFEGEAFF. CDR3 nucleotide sequence: TGTGCCAGCAGCTTCTTCGAGGGCGAAGCTTTCTTT.

V gene TRBV27 combines with J gene TRBJ2-1; 9 nucleotides align to TRBD2. Per germline, CDR1 MNHEY and CDR2 SMNVEV (reference sequence). With V trimmed by 1 base and J by 7 bases, 20 bases remained unmatched. The CDR3 is made up of 20 amino acids. CDR3 coding DNA: TGTGCCAGCAGTTTATTATCTGGATTAGCGGGAGCTACCCGAACAAATGAGCAGTTCTTC. It codes for CASSLLSGLAGATRTNEQFF.

The genes are TRBV15 and TRBJ2-7; 9 positions agree with TRBD1. CDR1 and CDR2 (germline): LNHNV, YYDKDF (reference sequence). The junction had 6 bases not matched to a gene; V was cut back by 0 bases and J by 3 bases. The CDR3 covers 16 residues. CDR3 nucleotides: TGTGCCACCAGCAGAGATGGTGGGACAGGGTTCTACGAGCAGTACTTC. Translated: CATSRDGGTGFYEQYF.

Only a few counts were recorded for this clone. CDR3 bases: TGTGCCAGCATCTTTCTACTCCTAAACTATGGCTACACCTTC. Translation: CASIFLLLNYGYTF. The J gene is TRBJ1-2, the V gene TRBV6-8; unclear D gene. Germline V gene data show CDR1 as MNHGY and CDR2 as SAAAGT. V lost 7 bases and J lost 2, with 14 bases in between. The CDR3 runs 14 residues.

J is TRBJ2-3 and V is TRBV6-5, with D perhaps TRBD1 (5 bases). V was cut by 4 bases and J by 1 base, with 12 bases left in between. The CDR3 extends over 15 amino acids. Germline CDR1 and CDR2: MNHEY and SVGAGI. CDR3 region: CASSSHVGGTDTQYF. As DNA, the CDR3 is TGTGCCAGCAGTTCCCACGTAGGGGGCACAGATACGCAGTATTTT.

J is TRBJ1-2 and V is TRBV5-6; D call uncertain. Germline-derived CDR1 and CDR2 are SGHDT and YYEEEE. The CDR3 runs to 16 residues. Trimming left V 4 bases short and J 8 bases short, with 24 bases between. CDR3 protein: CASSLPTQSVVGGYTF. CDR3 sequence (DNA): TGTGCCAGCAGCCTTCCGACACAATCAGTTGTGGGCGGCTACACCTTC.

This chain connects TRBV7-2 to TRBJ1-4; D not resolved. The CDR3 is 16 amino acids. The V and J ends lost 5 bases and 0 bases respectively, with 13 bases between them. The germline gives CDR1 SGHTA, CDR2 FQGNSA. CDR3 coding DNA: TGTGCCAGCAGCGAGGGCCTTCTTGCAACTAATGAAAAACTGTTTTTT. Its protein product is CASSEGLLATNEKLFF.

This clone showed up just once. The V gene is TRBV19, the J gene TRBJ2-7; 11 nucleotides match TRBD1. J gave up 6 bases and V 3 bases, and 16 bases lay outside the gene matches. The CDR3 extends over 18 amino acids. The V gene's germline CDR1 is LNHDA and CDR2 SQIVND (reference sequence). This chain's CDR3 is CASSIRHSGTGGIGEQYF. CDR3 DNA sequence: TGTGCCAGTAGTATCAGGCACTCCGGGACAGGGGGTATCGGCGAGCAGTACTTC.

The chain links TRBV12-3 or TRBV12-4 to TRBJ2-1; 9 bases line up with TRBD2. The V gene end was trimmed by 6 bases and the J gene end by 6 bases; junction bases not matched to a gene: 3. This CDR3 is built from 13 residues. The CDR3 DNA is TGTGCCAGCAGGCGAGCGGGAGGCAATGAGCAGTTCTTC. Its translation: CASRRAGGNEQFF.

The V call is TRBV23-1, the J call TRBJ2-4; 7 nucleotides align to TRBD1. TRBV23-1 is an ORF, with its function uncertain. Germline trimming cut 5 bases from V and 2 bases from J; bases unmatched to any gene: 3. The CDR3 consists of 14 residues. CDR3 in amino acids: CASSATGSKNIQYF. CDR3 nucleotides: TGCGCCAGCAGTGCGACAGGGTCCAAAAACATTCAGTACTTC.

The chain employs TRBV7-2 and TRBJ1-2, with D uncertain. The CDR3 covers 14 residues. Between the trimmed V and J ends, which lost 5 bases and 0 bases, there was a span of 10 bases. Germline loops: CDR1 SGHTA, CDR2 FQGNSA. DNA of the CDR3: TGTGCCAGCAGCGCACAACCTTCTAACTATGGCTACACCTTC. It encodes CASSAQPSNYGYTF.

This clone came up a few times. The gene calls are TRBV27 and TRBJ1-2; the match to TRBD1 covers 7 bases. This CDR3 has 15 residues. The germline V gene encodes CDR1 MNHEY and CDR2 SMNVEV (reference sequence). J lost 7 bases, V lost 5 bases, and 13 bases had no gene match. The CDR3 nucleotides read TGTGCCAGCAGTGCCTTAAACCGACAGGGATCTGGCTACACCTTC. Its protein is CASSALNRQGSGYTF.

V usage is TRBV28 and J usage is TRBJ1-5, with D possibly TRBD1 on 5 matching bases. The CDR3 has 17 residues. Germline CDR1 is MDHEN and CDR2 is SYDVKM. The V gene lost 7 bases and the J gene lost 2 bases, with 21 bases spanning the gap. The CDR3: CASMPGEWGVGNQPQHF. Here the CDR3 DNA reads TGTGCCAGCATGCCGGGGGAATGGGGTGTGGGCAATCAGCCCCAGCATTTT.

The V call is TRBV6-5, the J call TRBJ1-3; D ambiguous. V dropped 6 bases and J dropped 0 bases, with 12 bases sitting between them. There are 15 residues in the CDR3. Looked up from germline, CDR1 is MNHEY and CDR2 is SVGAGI. The CDR3: CASSPHANSGNTIYF. The CDR3 DNA reads TGTGCCAGCAGCCCCCACGCGAACTCTGGAAACACCATATATTTT.

The chain employs TRBV11-2 and TRBJ2-5; 11 nucleotides align to TRBD2. After removal of 1 base from V and 1 base from J, the junction contained 8 bases not matched to a gene. There are 18 residues in the CDR3. The germline gives CDR1 SGHAT, CDR2 FQNNGV. The CDR3 loop is CASSLGVAGGPGQETQYF. CDR3 DNA sequence: TGTGCCAGCAGCTTAGGGGTAGCGGGAGGGCCAGGCCAAGAGACCCAGTACTTC. Full variable domain (missing parts from reference TRBV11-2 and TRBJ2-5): EAGVAQSPRYKIIEKRQSVAFWCNPISGHATLYWYQQILGQGPKLLIQFQNNGVVDDSQLPKDRFSAERLKGVDSTLKIQPAKLEDSAVYLCASSLGVAGGPGQETQYFGPGTRLLVL.

This clone was counted a few times. J is TRBJ2-3 and V is TRBV6-4, with TRBD2 as a possible D gene (6 bases). Germline V lookup: CDR1 MRHNA, CDR2 SNTAGT. V lost 2 bases and J 0 bases, leaving 6 bases between the germline ends. CDR3 length: 14 residues. The CDR3 here is CASSDSGSTDTQYF. The CDR3 region has the DNA TGTGCCAGCAGTGACAGCGGGAGCACAGATACGCAGTATTTT.

The rearrangement links TRBV3-1 (or the pseudogene TRBV3-2) to TRBJ2-5; 9 bases are shared with TRBD2. V dropped 1 base and J dropped 0; count of bases not matched to a gene: 15. This CDR3 region has 20 residues. Germline lookup yields CDR1 LGHDT and CDR2 YNNKEL (reference sequence). CDR3 in amino acids: CASSQVRALGGREYQETQYF. CDR3 coding DNA: TGTGCCAGCAGCCAAGTTCGTGCATTGGGCGGGAGGGAGTACCAAGAGACCCAGTACTTC.

This rearrangement joins TRBV4-1 to TRBJ1-2; D is unclear. The CDR3 contains 14 residues. Per germline, CDR1 MGHRA and CDR2 YSYEKL. V was clipped by 1 base and J by 8 bases, with 14 bases between them. CDR3 amino acids: CASSQVEAAGGYTF. In DNA, the CDR3 is TGCGCCAGCAGCCAAGTGGAGGCGGCGGGGGGCTACACCTTC.

This clone was picked up one time. The J gene is TRBJ2-1, the V gene TRBV9, with D perhaps TRBD2 (7 bases). The CDR3 covers 16 residues. Germline-derived CDR1 and CDR2 are SGDLS and YYNGEE. Trimming removed 2 bases from V and 3 bases from J, with 15 bases in between. The DNA of the CDR3 is TGTGCCAGCAGCGTCATGCGCGGGGGCAACTACAATGAGCAGTTCTTC. Translation: CASSVMRGGNYNEQFF.

This sequence joins TRBV19 and TRBJ1-2; TRBD1 matches 8 bases. Germline assignment: CDR1 LNHDA and CDR2 SQIVND (reference sequence). The V segment lost 6 bases and the J segment 6 bases; nucleotides outside the gene matches: 6. The CDR3 extends over 13 amino acids. The CDR3 spells CASRRDRIDGYTF. The DNA of the CDR3 is TGTGCCAGTAGGAGGGACAGGATCGATGGCTACACCTTC.

Comments on this clone: Germline and junction disagree at one end, which may indicate a read error. This chain uses TRBV7-7 with TRBJ2-1; TRBD2 might be the D (5 bases). The CDR3 loop spans 15 amino acids. CDR1 is SSHAT, CDR2 FNYEAQ, per germline (reference sequence). CDR3 loop: CASSLASGKYNEQFF. Written as DNA, the CDR3 is TGTGCTAGCAGCTTAGCATCCGGGAAGTACAATGAGCAGTTCTTC.

The rearrangement uses TRBV7-9 and TRBJ2-3; D is unclear. Germline V gene data show CDR1 as SEHNR and CDR2 as FQNEAQ (reference sequence). The CDR3 is 12 residues long. Trimming pared 1 base from V and 7 bases from J, leaving 6 bases between. CDR3 loop: CASSLESNTQYF. In DNA form, the CDR3 reads TGTGCCAGCAGCTTAGAGTCTAATACGCAGTATTTT.

The CDR3 spells CASSQPSSGSTPSQFF. The CDR3 DNA reads TGTGCCAGCAGCCAGCCCTCTAGCGGGAGTACCCCCAGTCAGTTCTTC. The chain uses TRBV3-1 (or the pseudogene TRBV3-2) and TRBJ2-1; 10 bases map to TRBD2. The germline CDR1 and CDR2 sequences are LGHDT and YNNKEL (reference sequence). This CDR3 comprises 16 residues. The junction had 15 bases not matched to a gene; V was cut back by 3 bases and J by 13 bases.

The V call is TRBV6-2 or TRBV6-3, the J call TRBJ2-1, with 13 bases lining up with TRBD2. The germline V gene encodes CDR1 MNHEY and CDR2 SVGEGT. Trimming removed 4 bases from V and 6 bases from J; junction bases left unmatched: 9. The CDR3 is made up of 17 amino acids. CDR3 residues: CASSSPRTSGRINEQFF. CDR3 coding DNA: TGTGCCAGCAGTTCCCCTCGGACTAGCGGGAGAATCAATGAGCAGTTCTTC.